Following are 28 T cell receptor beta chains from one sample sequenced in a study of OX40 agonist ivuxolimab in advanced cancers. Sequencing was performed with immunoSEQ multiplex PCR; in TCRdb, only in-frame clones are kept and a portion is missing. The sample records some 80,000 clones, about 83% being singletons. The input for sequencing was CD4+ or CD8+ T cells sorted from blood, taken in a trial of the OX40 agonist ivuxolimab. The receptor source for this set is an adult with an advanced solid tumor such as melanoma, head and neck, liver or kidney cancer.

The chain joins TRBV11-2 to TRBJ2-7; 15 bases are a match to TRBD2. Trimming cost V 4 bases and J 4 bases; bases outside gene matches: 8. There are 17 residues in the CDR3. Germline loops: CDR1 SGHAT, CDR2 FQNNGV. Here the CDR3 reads CASSWGLAGGLGYEQYF. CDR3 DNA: TGTGCCAGCAGCTGGGGACTAGCGGGGGGATTAGGGTACGAGCAGTACTTC. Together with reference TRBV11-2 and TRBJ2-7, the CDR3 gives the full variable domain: EAGVAQSPRYKIIEKRQSVAFWCNPISGHATLYWYQQILGQGPKLLIQFQNNGVVDDSQLPKDRFSAERLKGVDSTLKIQPAKLEDSAVYLCASSWGLAGGLGYEQYFGPGTRLTVT.

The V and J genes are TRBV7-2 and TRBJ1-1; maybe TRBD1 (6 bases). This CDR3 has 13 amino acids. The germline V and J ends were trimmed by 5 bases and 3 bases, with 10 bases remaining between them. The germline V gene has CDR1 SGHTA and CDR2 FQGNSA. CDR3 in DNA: TGTGCCAGCAGCCAAAGGGGGGACACTGAAGCTTTCTTT. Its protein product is CASSQRGDTEAFF. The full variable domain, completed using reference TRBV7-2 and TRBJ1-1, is GAGVSQSPSNKVTEKGKDVELRCDPISGHTALYWYRQSLGQGLEFLIYFQGNSAPDKSGLPSDRFSAERTGGSVSTLTIQRTQQEDSAVYLCASSQRGDTEAFFGQGTRLTVV.

The DNA of the CDR3 is TGTGCCAGCAGTTTCGGACAGGCGTTCTACGAGCAGTACTTC. This sequence encodes CASSFGQAFYEQYF. The gene calls are TRBV27 and TRBJ2-7; 7 bases map to TRBD1. The germline CDR1 and CDR2 sequences are MNHEY and SMNVEV (reference sequence). This CDR3 contains 14 residues. V was clipped by 3 bases and J by 3 bases; unmatched bases: 5.

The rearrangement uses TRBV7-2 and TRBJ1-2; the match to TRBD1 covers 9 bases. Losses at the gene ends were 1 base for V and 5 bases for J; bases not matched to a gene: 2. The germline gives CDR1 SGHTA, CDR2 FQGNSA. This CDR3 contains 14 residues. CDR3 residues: CASSLGQGGYGYTF. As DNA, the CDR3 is TGTGCCAGCAGCTTAGGACAGGGGGGGTATGGCTACACCTTC.

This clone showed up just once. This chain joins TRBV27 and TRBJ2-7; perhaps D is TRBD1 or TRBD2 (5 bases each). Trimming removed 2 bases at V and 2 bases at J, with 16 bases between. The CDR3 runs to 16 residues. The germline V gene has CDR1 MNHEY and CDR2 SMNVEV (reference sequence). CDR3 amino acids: CASSLIGTVNTYEQYF. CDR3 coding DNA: TGTGCCAGCAGTTTAATCGGGACGGTAAACACCTACGAGCAGTACTTC.

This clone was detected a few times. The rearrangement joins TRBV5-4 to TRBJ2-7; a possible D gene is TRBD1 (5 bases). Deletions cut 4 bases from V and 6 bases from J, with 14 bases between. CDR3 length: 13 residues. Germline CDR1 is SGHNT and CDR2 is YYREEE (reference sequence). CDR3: CASSLGQGSEQYF. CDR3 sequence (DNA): TGTGCCAGCAGCCTCGGACAAGGTAGCGAGCAGTACTTC.

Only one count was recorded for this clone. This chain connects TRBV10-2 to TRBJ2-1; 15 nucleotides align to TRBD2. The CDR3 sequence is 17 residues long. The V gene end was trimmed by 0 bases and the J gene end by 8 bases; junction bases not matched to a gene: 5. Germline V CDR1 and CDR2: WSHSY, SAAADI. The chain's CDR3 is CASSESMGLAGGDEQFF. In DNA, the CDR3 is TGCGCCAGCAGTGAGTCCATGGGACTAGCGGGAGGTGATGAGCAGTTCTTC.

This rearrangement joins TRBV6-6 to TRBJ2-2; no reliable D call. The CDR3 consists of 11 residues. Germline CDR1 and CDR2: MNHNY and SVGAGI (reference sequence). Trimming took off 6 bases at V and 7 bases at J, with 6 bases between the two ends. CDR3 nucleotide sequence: TGTGCCAGCAGCTTGGTCGGGGAGCTGTTTTTT. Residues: CASSLVGELFF.

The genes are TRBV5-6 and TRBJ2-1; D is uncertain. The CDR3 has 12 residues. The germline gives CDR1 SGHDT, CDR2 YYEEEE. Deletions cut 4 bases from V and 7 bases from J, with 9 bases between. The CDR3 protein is CASSPAGNEQFF. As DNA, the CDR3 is TGTGCCAGCAGCCCAGCCGGGAATGAGCAGTTCTTC.

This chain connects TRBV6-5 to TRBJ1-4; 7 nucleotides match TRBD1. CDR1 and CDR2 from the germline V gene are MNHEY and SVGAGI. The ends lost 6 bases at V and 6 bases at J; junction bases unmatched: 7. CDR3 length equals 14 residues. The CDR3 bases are TGTGCCAGCAGGGTGGCAGGGGGTTATGAAAAACTGTTTTTT. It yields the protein CASRVAGGYEKLFF.

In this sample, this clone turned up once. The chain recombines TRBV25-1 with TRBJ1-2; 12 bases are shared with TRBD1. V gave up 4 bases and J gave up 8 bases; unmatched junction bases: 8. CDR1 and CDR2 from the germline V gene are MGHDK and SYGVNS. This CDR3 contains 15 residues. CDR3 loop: CASSAPGTGGRGYTF. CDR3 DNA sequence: TGTGCCAGCAGTGCCCCCGGGACAGGGGGCCGGGGCTACACCTTC.

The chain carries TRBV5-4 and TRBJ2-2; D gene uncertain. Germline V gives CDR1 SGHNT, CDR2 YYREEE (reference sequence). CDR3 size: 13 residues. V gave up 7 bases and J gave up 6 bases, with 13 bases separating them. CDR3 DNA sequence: TGTGCCAGCCAACCTTTATTGGCCGGGGAGCTGTTTTTT. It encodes CASQPLLAGELFF.

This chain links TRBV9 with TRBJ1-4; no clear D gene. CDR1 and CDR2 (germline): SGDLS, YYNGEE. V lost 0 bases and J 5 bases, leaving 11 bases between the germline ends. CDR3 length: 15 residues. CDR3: CASSVVAGNNEKLFF. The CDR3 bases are TGTGCCAGCAGCGTAGTGGCGGGTAACAATGAAAAACTGTTTTTT.

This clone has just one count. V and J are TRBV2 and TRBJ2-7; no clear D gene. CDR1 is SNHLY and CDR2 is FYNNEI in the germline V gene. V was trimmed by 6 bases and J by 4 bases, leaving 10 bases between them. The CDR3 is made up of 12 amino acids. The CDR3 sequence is CASRGNPYEQYF. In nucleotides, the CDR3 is TGTGCCAGCAGAGGGAATCCTTACGAGCAGTACTTC.

The CDR3 protein is CASSVGTSGYYEQYF. The CDR3 region has the DNA TGTGCCAGCAGCGTAGGGACTAGCGGATATTACGAGCAGTACTTC. The chain is built from TRBV9 and TRBJ2-5; 10 nucleotides agree with TRBD2. With the DNA end fitting TRBJ2-7 better, the J assignment may be wrong. The length of the CDR3 is 15 residues. Germline CDR1 reads SGDLS; CDR2 reads YYNGEE.

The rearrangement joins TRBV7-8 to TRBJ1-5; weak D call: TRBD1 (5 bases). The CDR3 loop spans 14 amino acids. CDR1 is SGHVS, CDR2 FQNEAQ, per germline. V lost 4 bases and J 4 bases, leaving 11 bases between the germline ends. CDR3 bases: TGTGCCAGCAGCTCGTCTGGGGCAAATCAGCCCCAGCATTTT. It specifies CASSSSGANQPQHF.

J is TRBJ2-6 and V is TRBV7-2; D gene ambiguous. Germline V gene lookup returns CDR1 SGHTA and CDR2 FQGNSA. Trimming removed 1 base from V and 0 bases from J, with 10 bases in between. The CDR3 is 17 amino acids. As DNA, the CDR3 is TGTGCCAGCAGCTTAGGGGCCAGGACCTCTGGGGCCAACGTCCTGACTTTC. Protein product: CASSLGARTSGANVLTF.

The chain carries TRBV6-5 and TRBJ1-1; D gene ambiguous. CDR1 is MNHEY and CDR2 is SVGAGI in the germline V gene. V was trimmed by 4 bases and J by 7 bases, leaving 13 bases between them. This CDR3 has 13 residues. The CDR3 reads CASSSPSRGEAFF. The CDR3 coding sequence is TGTGCCAGCAGTTCCCCGTCACGCGGTGAAGCTTTCTTT.

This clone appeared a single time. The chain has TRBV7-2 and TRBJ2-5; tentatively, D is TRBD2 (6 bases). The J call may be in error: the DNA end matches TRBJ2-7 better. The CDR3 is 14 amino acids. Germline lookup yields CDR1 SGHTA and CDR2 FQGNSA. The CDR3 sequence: CASSLVGGRDEQYF. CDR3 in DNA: TGTGCCAGCAGCTTAGTCGGAGGGCGGGACGAGCAGTACTTC.

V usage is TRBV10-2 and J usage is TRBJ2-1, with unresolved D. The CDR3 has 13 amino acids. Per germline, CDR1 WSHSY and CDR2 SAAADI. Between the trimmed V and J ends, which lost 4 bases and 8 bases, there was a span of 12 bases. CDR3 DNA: TGCGCCAGCAGTGTTCGCGGCCCTCATGAGCAGTTCTTC. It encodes CASSVRGPHEQFF.

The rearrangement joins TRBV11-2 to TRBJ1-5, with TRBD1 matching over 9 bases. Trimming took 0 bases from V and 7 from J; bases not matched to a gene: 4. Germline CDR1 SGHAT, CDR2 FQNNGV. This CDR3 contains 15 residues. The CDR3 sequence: CASSLDLGQGQPQHF. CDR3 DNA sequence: TGTGCCAGCAGCTTAGATTTGGGACAGGGCCAGCCCCAGCATTTT.

The CDR3 reads CAIKPQPGEPQHF. CDR3 nucleotides: TGTGCCATCAAGCCACAGCCTGGGGAACCCCAGCATTTT. This chain uses TRBV10-3 with TRBJ1-5, with D unresolved. CDR3 length equals 13 residues. In germline, CDR1 is ENHRY, CDR2 SYGVKD. V dropped 7 bases and J dropped 10 bases, with 17 bases sitting between them.

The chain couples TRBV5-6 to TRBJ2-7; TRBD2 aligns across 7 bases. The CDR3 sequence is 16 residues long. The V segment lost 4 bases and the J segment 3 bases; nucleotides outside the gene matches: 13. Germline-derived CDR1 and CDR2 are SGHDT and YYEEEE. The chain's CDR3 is CASSPGTGGLGYEQYF. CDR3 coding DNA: TGTGCCAGCAGCCCCGGGACGGGGGGTCTAGGCTACGAGCAGTACTTC.

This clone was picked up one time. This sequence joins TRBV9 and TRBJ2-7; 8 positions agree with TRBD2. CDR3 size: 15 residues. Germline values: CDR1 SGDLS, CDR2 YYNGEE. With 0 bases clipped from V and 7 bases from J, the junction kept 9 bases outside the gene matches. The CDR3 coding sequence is TGTGCCAGCAGCGTAGAAGGCGGGGGGTTCGGAGAGCAGTACTTC. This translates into CASSVEGGGFGEQYF.

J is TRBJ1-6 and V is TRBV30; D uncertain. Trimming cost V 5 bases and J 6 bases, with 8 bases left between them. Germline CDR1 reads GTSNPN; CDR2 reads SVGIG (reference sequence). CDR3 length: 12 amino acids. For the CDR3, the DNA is TGTGCCTGGGACCGGGGTAATTCACCCCTCCACTTT. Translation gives CAWDRGNSPLHF.

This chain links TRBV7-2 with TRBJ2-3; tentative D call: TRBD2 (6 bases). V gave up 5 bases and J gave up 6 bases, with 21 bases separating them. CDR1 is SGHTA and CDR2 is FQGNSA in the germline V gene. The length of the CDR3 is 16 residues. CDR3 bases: TGTGCCAGCAGCAAACTGGGCGGGACGATTACCGATACGCAGTATTTT. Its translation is CASSKLGGTITDTQYF.

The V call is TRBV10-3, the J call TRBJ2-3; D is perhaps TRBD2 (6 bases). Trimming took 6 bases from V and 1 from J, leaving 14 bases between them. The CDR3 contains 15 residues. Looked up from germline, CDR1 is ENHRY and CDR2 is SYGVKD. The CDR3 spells CAISLGRGGTDTQYF. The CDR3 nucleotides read TGTGCCATCAGCCTCGGGCGGGGAGGCACAGATACGCAGTATTTT.

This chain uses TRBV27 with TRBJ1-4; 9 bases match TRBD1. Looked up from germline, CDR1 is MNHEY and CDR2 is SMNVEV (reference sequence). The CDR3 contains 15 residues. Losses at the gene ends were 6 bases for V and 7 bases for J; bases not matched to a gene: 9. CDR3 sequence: CASSRGQGRGEKLFF. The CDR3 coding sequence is TGTGCCAGCAGCCGGGGACAGGGCAGGGGTGAAAAACTGTTTTTT.